A single sample is the source of the 27 T cell receptor beta chains below, sequenced in a study of neurological immune-mediated disorders. MiXCR, applied by TCRdb to the 5' RACE reads, yields one record per CDR3 protein. The sample yields roughly 50,000 distinct CDR3 sequences, 10% seen once. The sequenced sample was PBMCs. The receptor source for this set is a man between 65 and 80 years old with HTLV-1-associated myelopathy (HAM/TSP).

This clonotype was seen many times. This chain uses TRBV28 with TRBJ1-1, with 9 bases lining up with TRBD1. CDR1 is MDHEN and CDR2 is SYDVKM in the germline V gene. The CDR3 covers 14 residues. J was trimmed by 11 bases and V by 8 bases; bases with no gene match: 15. The CDR3 spells CASATGGGVVGAFF. DNA for the CDR3: TGTGCCAGCGCAACAGGGGGCGGCGTAGTGGGGGCTTTCTTT.

This clonotype has at least ten counts. V is TRBV20-1 and J is TRBJ2-1; TRBD2 aligns across 11 bases. Germline loops: CDR1 DFQATT, CDR2 SNEGSKA (reference sequence). The CDR3 runs to 14 residues. V was pared by 8 bases and J by 8 bases, with 11 bases of the junction left unmatched. The CDR3 DNA sequence: TGCAGTATAGCGGGAGGGCCCGGAAATGATGAGCAGTTCTTC. The encoded protein is CSIAGGPGNDEQFF.

This clonotype was seen many times. In DNA form, the CDR3 reads TGTGCCTGCCGGGACGGAGCTTACAATGAGCAGTTCTTC. This gives the protein CACRDGAYNEQFF. J is TRBJ2-1 and V is TRBV11-2; perhaps D is TRBD1 or TRBD2 (5 bases each). V was pared by 11 bases and J by 4 bases, with 15 bases between. CDR3 length: 13 amino acids. Germline values: CDR1 SGHAT, CDR2 FQNNGV.

The rearrangement uses TRBV7-3 and TRBJ2-1, with 9 bases matching TRBD1. This CDR3 comprises 13 residues. From germline, CDR1 is SGHTA and CDR2 FQGTGA. Trimming at V came to 4 bases and at J to 7 bases, leaving 2 bases not matched to a gene. CDR3 sequence: CASSWGQGNEQFF. In nucleotides, the CDR3 is TGTGCCAGCAGCTGGGGACAGGGTAATGAGCAGTTCTTC.

This clonotype was detected many times. The V and J genes are TRBV29-1 and TRBJ2-3, with D maybe TRBD2 (5 bases). There are 14 residues in the CDR3. The V end lost 6 bases, the J end lost 0 bases, and 13 bases lay between the germline ends. The germline gives CDR1 SQVTM, CDR2 ANQGSEA. The CDR3 DNA sequence: TGCAGCGTGTCCCGGGGTCAAAGCACAGATACGCAGTATTTT. It is translated as CSVSRGQSTDTQYF.

This clonotype was seen many times. The chain uses TRBV20-1 and TRBJ2-3; no clear D gene. This CDR3 region has 12 residues. Germline values: CDR1 DFQATT, CDR2 SNEGSKA (reference sequence). The CDR3 sequence is CSEKLSTDTQYF. Written as DNA, the CDR3 is TGCAGCGAAAAGCTAAGCACAGATACGCAGTATTTT.

This clonotype was picked up many times. The chain couples TRBV27 to TRBJ1-5; 7 nucleotides match TRBD1. V was clipped by 4 bases and J by 2 bases; unmatched bases: 8. The germline gives CDR1 MNHEY, CDR2 SMNVEV (reference sequence). The CDR3 loop spans 16 amino acids. The CDR3 reads CASSYTFGTGNQPQHF. The CDR3 nucleotides read TGTGCCAGCAGTTACACTTTCGGGACAGGCAATCAGCCCCAGCATTTT.

At least ten counts were recorded for this clonotype. This chain joins TRBV18 and TRBJ2-7; 7 bases line up with TRBD2. The V gene end was trimmed by 2 bases and the J gene end by 7 bases; junction bases not matched to a gene: 8. Germline-derived CDR1 and CDR2 are KGHSH and LQKENI. The CDR3 is 14 amino acids. The DNA of the CDR3 is TGTGCCAGCTCACCAGACACTAGGGGAGGGGAGCAGTACTTC. Protein product: CASSPDTRGGEQYF. Based on the CDR3 plus reference TRBV18 and TRBJ2-7, the full variable domain is NAGVMQNPRHLVRRRGQEARLRCSPMKGHSHVYWYRQLPEEGLKFMVYLQKENIIDESGMPKERFSAEFPKEGPSILRIQQVVRGDSAAYFCASSPDTRGGEQYFGPGTRLTVT.

This clonotype was recorded at least ten times. This sequence joins TRBV5-6 and TRBJ1-6; 8 bases align to TRBD1. Germline-derived CDR1 and CDR2 are SGHDT and YYEEEE. This CDR3 contains 15 residues. The ends lost 2 bases at V and 8 bases at J; junction bases unmatched: 6. For the CDR3, the DNA is TGTGCCAGCAGCTTACTTGGACAGGGATATTCACCCCTCCACTTT. Encoded protein: CASSLLGQGYSPLHF. The entire variable domain, with the rest obtained from reference TRBV5-6 and TRBJ1-6, is as follows: DAGVTQSPTHLIKTRGQQVTLRCSPKSGHDTVSWYQQALGQGPQFIFQYYEEEERQRGNFPDRFSGHQFPNYSSELNVNALLLGDSALYLCASSLLGQGYSPLHFGNGTRLTVT.

In this sample, this clonotype turned up many times. This chain links TRBV20-1 with TRBJ2-3; tentative D call: TRBD1 (5 bases). CDR3 size: 11 residues. With 8 bases removed from V and 10 bases from J, the gap between germline ends came to 16 bases. The germline gives CDR1 DFQATT, CDR2 SNEGSKA (reference sequence). The DNA for the CDR3 is TGCAGTTCTCTTCTAGGGGATCCGCAGTATTTT. Its translation: CSSLLGDPQYF.

This clonotype was counted ten times or more. J is TRBJ2-5 and V is TRBV12-3 or TRBV12-4; D perhaps matches TRBD2 (5 bases). The CDR3 sequence is 11 residues long. Trimming stripped 5 bases from V and 5 bases from J, with 6 bases between. DNA of the CDR3: TGTGCCAGCAGTAAGCGGGAGACCCAGTACTTC. This translates into CASSKRETQYF.

This clonotype occurred many times. V usage is TRBV6-2 or TRBV6-3 and J usage is TRBJ1-4, with 8 positions matching TRBD1. The germline CDR1 and CDR2 sequences are MNHEY and SVGEGT. V lost 6 bases to trimming and J lost 7 bases; unmatched junction nucleotides: 10. This CDR3 has 15 amino acids. The CDR3: CASRDPGQVSEKLFF. CDR3 in DNA: TGTGCCAGCAGGGATCCGGGACAGGTATCTGAAAAACTGTTTTTT.

Concerning this clonotype itself: A single base separates this from a much larger clone, so it may be a read error. No conserved phenylalanine or tryptophan is present at the end of the CDR3, so a read error is the likely explanation. This sequence joins TRBV12-3 or TRBV12-4 and TRBJ2-1, with D hard to call. CDR3 size: 14 residues. Trimming took 3 bases from V and 5 from J, leaving 11 bases between them. The CDR3 nucleotides are TGTGCCAGCAGTTTTCGAGGACGGAACAATGAGCAGTTCTTA. It yields the protein CASSFRGRNNEQFL.

This clonotype came up many times. The chain is built from TRBV20-1 and TRBJ1-6, with no clear D. This CDR3 region has 11 residues. V shed 0 bases and J shed 10 bases, with 4 bases lying between them. The V gene's germline CDR1 is DFQATT and CDR2 SNEGSKA (reference sequence). The CDR3 region has the DNA TGCAGTGCTAGAGAGGGCTCACCCCTCCACTTT. It specifies CSAREGSPLHF.

Points on this clonotype: Relative to the germline gene, one junction end is altered; a read error may explain this. The J gene is TRBJ2-6, the V gene TRBV28; D not resolved. There are 15 residues in the CDR3. CDR1 and CDR2 from the germline V gene are MDHEN and SYDVKM. This CDR3 reads CARSSPSSRANVLTF. For the CDR3, the DNA is TGTGCCAGAAGTTCCCCATCCTCTAGGGCCAACGTCCTGACTTTC.

This clonotype has at least ten counts. The genes are TRBV24-1 and TRBJ2-7; 8 nucleotides match TRBD1. The CDR3 sequence is 14 residues long. Per germline, CDR1 KGHDR and CDR2 SFDVKD. V lost 4 bases and J lost 5; bases outside the gene matches: 6. CDR3 amino acids: CATSDRQGSDEQYF. The CDR3 region has the DNA TGTGCCACCAGTGACCGACAGGGGAGCGACGAGCAGTACTTC.

V gene TRBV6-4 combines with J gene TRBJ1-6, with D possibly matching TRBD1 (6 bases). There are 15 residues in the CDR3. Looked up from germline, CDR1 is MRHNA and CDR2 is SNTAGT. Trimming shortened V by 9 bases and J by 0 bases, and 12 bases separated the two germline ends. CDR3 nucleotide sequence: TGTGCCAGTAGGACAGTGAGCTCCTATAATTCACCCCTCCACTTT. Translation: CASRTVSSYNSPLHF.

This clonotype occurred many times. The V gene is TRBV7-9, the J gene TRBJ1-2; D possibly corresponds to TRBD1 (6 bases). Between the trimmed V and J ends, which lost 5 bases and 4 bases, there was a span of 23 bases. The length of the CDR3 is 17 residues. Per the germline V gene, CDR1 is SEHNR and CDR2 is FQNEAQ (reference sequence). This CDR3 reads CASSRGSHGQPVYGYTF. The CDR3 DNA is TGTGCCAGCAGCCGGGGGAGTCATGGACAGCCTGTCTATGGCTACACCTTC. The variable domain in full, completed from reference TRBV7-9 and TRBJ1-2, reads DTGVSQNPRHKITKRGQNVTFRCDPISEHNRLYWYRQTLGQGPEFLTYFQNEAQLEKSRLLSDRFSAERPKGSFSTLEIQRTEQGDSAMYLCASSRGSHGQPVYGYTFGSGTRLTVV.

There are many counts of this clonotype. The genes are TRBV7-3 and TRBJ2-5; 10 bases agree with TRBD1. The CDR3 length is 13 residues. V lost 5 bases to trimming and J lost 4 bases; unmatched junction nucleotides: 1. Germline CDR1 and CDR2: SGHTA and FQGTGA. The CDR3 DNA reads TGTGCCAGCAGCCGGGACAGGGGAGAGACCCAGTACTTC. This encodes CASSRDRGETQYF.

This clonotype was seen many times. The chain recombines TRBV12-3 or TRBV12-4 with TRBJ2-1; 9 bases match TRBD2. V lost 6 bases, J lost 6 bases, and 12 bases stayed unmatched. This CDR3 has 16 residues. The CDR3 sequence is CASRKASGTSSNEQFF. CDR3 nucleotide sequence: TGTGCCAGCAGGAAAGCTTCCGGGACTAGCTCCAATGAGCAGTTCTTC.

On this clonotype itself: A much more abundant neighbour one base away suggests this may be a read error. The J gene is TRBJ2-1, the V gene TRBV15, with D possibly being TRBD1 (5 bases). This CDR3 has 15 residues. Germline V gives CDR1 LNHNV, CDR2 YYDKDF (reference sequence). V dropped 0 bases and J dropped 6 bases, with 12 bases sitting between them. The CDR3 nucleotides are TGTGCCACCAGCAGAGATCAGGGCTGCCGCAATGAGCAGTTCTTC. It yields the protein CATSRDQGCRNEQFF.

A note on this clonotype: The conserved final phenylalanine or tryptophan is absent from the CDR3, which likely points to a read error. This chain joins TRBV28 and TRBJ2-7; TRBD1 is a possible D gene (5 bases). Germline loops: CDR1 MDHEN, CDR2 SYDVKM. V shed 5 bases and J shed 2 bases, with 13 bases lying between them. The CDR3 length is 14 residues. CDR3 sequence reads: CASSPDSAPYEQYL. The CDR3 DNA reads TGTGCCAGCAGTCCTGACAGTGCCCCCTACGAGCAGTACCTC.

This clonotype was recorded at least ten times. The chain links TRBV5-1 to TRBJ2-1, with 11 positions matching TRBD2. The V gene's germline CDR1 is SGHRS and CDR2 YFSETQ. This CDR3 is built from 16 residues. V gave up 0 bases and J gave up 5 bases; unmatched junction bases: 4. The CDR3 nucleotides are TGCGCCAGCAGCTTGGTGTTAGCGGGAGGGAACAATGAGCAGTTCTTC. Protein sequence: CASSLVLAGGNNEQFF.

In its sample, this clonotype was seen a few times. This chain connects TRBV28 to TRBJ1-6; 9 nucleotides agree with TRBD1. In germline, CDR1 is MDHEN, CDR2 SYDVKM. The V and J ends lost 5 bases and 9 bases, in that order; junction bases with no gene match: 8. The CDR3 length is 15 residues. CDR3 sequence: CASSPPRDRVSPLHF. The CDR3 DNA reads TGTGCCAGCAGTCCCCCTCGGGACAGGGTTTCACCCCTCCACTTT.

This clonotype came up many times. The chain employs TRBV20-1 and TRBJ2-1; 14 bases line up with TRBD2. Germline values: CDR1 DFQATT, CDR2 SNEGSKA (reference sequence). V lost 6 bases, J lost 2 bases, and 9 bases stayed unmatched. The CDR3 length is 17 residues. The CDR3 here is CSAQGLAGEGPYNEQFF. The CDR3 DNA sequence: TGCAGTGCACAGGGACTAGCGGGAGAGGGCCCCTACAATGAGCAGTTCTTC.

Regarding this clonotype: At one end the junction does not follow the germline gene, possibly because of a read error. The chain recombines TRBV29-1 with TRBJ2-6; perhaps TRBD1 as D (5 bases). The CDR3 is 13 amino acids. Germline lookup yields CDR1 SQVTM and CDR2 ANQGSEA. The CDR3 sequence: CSVGPTGANVMTF. In nucleotides, the CDR3 is TGCAGCGTTGGCCCCACTGGGGCAAACGTCATGACTTTC.

The table lists this clonotype with many counts. The CDR3, as DNA: TGTGCCAGCAAGACTAGCGGGGGAACAGATACGCAGTATTTT. Translating gives CASKTSGGTDTQYF. This chain connects TRBV12-3 or TRBV12-4 to TRBJ2-3, with 12 bases lining up with TRBD2. J was trimmed by 3 bases and V by 7 bases; bases with no gene match: 2. CDR3 length equals 14 residues.